One sample yielded the 32 T cell receptor beta chains listed below, sequenced in a study of resident and recirculating memory T cells in vitiligo. Here immunoSEQ multiplex PCR was the method, and the copy in TCRdb shows in-frame clones only, minus some. This table holds tens of thousands of clones, roughly nine tenths found once. The specimen was blood. All receptors come from a male donor with vitiligo.

In regard to this clone: Other nucleotide sequences from this sample produce the same CDR3. This sequence joins TRBV5-1 and TRBJ2-3, with 11 nucleotides matching TRBD2. The trim removed 4 bases at V and 1 base at J, leaving 2 bases unmatched. This CDR3 region has 15 residues. In germline, CDR1 is SGHRS, CDR2 YFSETQ. In nucleotides, the CDR3 is TGCGCCAGCAGCCTAGCGGGAGGTGGCACAGATACGCAGTATTTT. Translation: CASSLAGGGTDTQYF.

The chain combines TRBV10-2 with TRBJ1-6, with a tentative D call TRBD1 (5 bases). CDR3 length: 15 amino acids. Germline V lookup: CDR1 WSHSY, CDR2 SAAADI. The V and J ends lost 3 bases and 10 bases respectively, with 16 bases between them. Here the CDR3 reads CASSEQEKGWSPLHF. CDR3 coding DNA: TGCGCCAGCAGTGAACAGGAAAAAGGCTGGTCACCCCTCCACTTT.

CDR3 loop: CASSLETGAGYTF. CDR3 coding DNA: TGTGCCAGCAGCTTAGAAACAGGGGCCGGCTACACCTTC. The chain carries TRBV5-4 and TRBJ1-2; 7 positions match TRBD1. The V gene end was trimmed by 2 bases and the J gene end by 8 bases; junction bases not matched to a gene: 6. CDR3 length: 13 residues. Germline CDR1 is SGHNT and CDR2 is YYREEE (reference sequence).

In its sample, this clone was seen once. The V and J genes are TRBV21-1 and TRBJ2-2; the table's D call TRBD2 went unverified against the DNA. TRBV21-1 is tagged as a pseudogene. CDR3 length equals 18 residues. The CDR3 protein is CASRDVGLAGCYTGELFF. The CDR3 DNA is TGTGCCAGCAGGGACGTCGGACTAGCGGGATGTTACACCGGGGAGCTGTTTTTT.

J is TRBJ2-1 and V is TRBV7-2, with a weak D call TRBD2 (5 bases). The CDR3 runs 14 residues. Per germline, CDR1 SGHTA and CDR2 FQGNSA. Trimming shortened V by 1 base and J by 3 bases, and 7 bases separated the two germline ends. The CDR3 reads CASSLGTSYNEQFF. CDR3 DNA sequence: TGTGCCAGCAGCTTAGGAACTAGCTACAATGAGCAGTTCTTC.

This chain connects TRBV4-2 to TRBJ1-1; no clear D gene. Trimming took 1 base from V and 4 from J, leaving 13 bases between them. The CDR3 totals 15 residues. Per germline, CDR1 LGHNA and CDR2 YNFKEQ. The CDR3 nucleotides read TGTGCCAGCAGCCAAGTACCAGGAAGGATCACTGAAGCTTTCTTT. Translating it yields CASSQVPGRITEAFF.

The V and J genes are TRBV5-1 and TRBJ2-7; D may be TRBD1 (5 bases). Germline-derived CDR1 and CDR2 are SGHRS and YFSETQ. Trimming stripped 0 bases from V and 0 bases from J, with 7 bases between. The CDR3 runs to 14 residues. The CDR3 here is CASSLEGHSYEQYF. CDR3 sequence (DNA): TGCGCCAGCAGCTTGGAGGGGCACTCCTACGAGCAGTACTTC.

The chain combines TRBV4-1 with TRBJ2-7; possibly TRBD1 for D (6 bases). The CDR3 is 16 amino acids. The V end was cut by 3 bases, the J end by 2 bases, with 17 bases between. Germline V CDR1 and CDR2: MGHRA, YSYEKL. The CDR3 region has the DNA TGCGCCAGCAGCCACACTAGTGCCAGGGGTCCCTACGAGCAGTACTTC. This codes for CASSHTSARGPYEQYF.

This clone was seen more than once but under ten times. The V and J genes are TRBV11-3 and TRBJ2-7; tentatively, D is TRBD2 (5 bases). The CDR3 runs to 15 residues. Germline V gene lookup returns CDR1 SGHNT and CDR2 YENEEA. The V and J ends lost 0 bases and 4 bases respectively, with 13 bases between them. The CDR3 nucleotides are TGTGCCAGCAGCTTAGACGGCGGGCCGGGGTACGAGCAGTACTTC. Translation gives CASSLDGGPGYEQYF.

The CDR3 is CASSEQGGEQFF. In DNA, the CDR3 is TGCGCCAGCAGCGAGCAGGGGGGTGAGCAGTTCTTC. The chain carries TRBV5-1 and TRBJ2-1, with a possible D match to TRBD1 (7 bases). Trimming took off 4 bases at V and 9 bases at J, with 11 bases between the two ends. The CDR3 has 12 residues. Looked up from germline, CDR1 is SGHRS and CDR2 is YFSETQ.

In its sample, this clone was seen once. The chain carries TRBV5-5 and TRBJ2-3, with a weak D call TRBD1 (6 bases). The V gene's germline CDR1 is SGHKS and CDR2 YYEKEE (reference sequence). CDR3 length: 14 residues. V gave up 0 bases and J gave up 6 bases, with 11 bases separating them. The CDR3 protein is CASSLGGGLDTQYF. The CDR3, as DNA: TGTGCCAGCAGCTTGGGAGGGGGTCTTGATACGCAGTATTTT.

The chain uses TRBV28 and TRBJ2-5; D remains unclear. CDR3 length equals 13 residues. Trimming took off 2 bases at V and 5 bases at J, with 9 bases between the two ends. Per germline, CDR1 MDHEN and CDR2 SYDVKM. CDR3 nucleotide sequence: TGTGCCAGCAGTTTAAACCCCGGGGAGACCCAGTACTTC. This codes for CASSLNPGETQYF. The full variable domain, its missing parts supplied by reference TRBV28 and TRBJ2-5, is DVKVTQSSRYLVKRTGEKVFLECVQDMDHENMFWYRQDPGLGLRLIYFSYDVKMKEKGDIPEGYSVSREKKERFSLILESASTNQTSMYLCASSLNPGETQYFGPGTRLLVL.

This chain connects TRBV6-1 to TRBJ2-1, with TRBD1 matching 8 bases. Looked up from germline, CDR1 is MNHNS and CDR2 is SASEGT. The CDR3 runs 15 residues. J lost 0 bases, V lost 6 bases, and 4 bases had no gene match. CDR3 coding DNA: TGTGCCAGCAGAAGGACAGGGAGCTCCTACAATGAGCAGTTCTTC. Its protein is CASRRTGSSYNEQFF.

V and J are TRBV9 and TRBJ1-2; no reliable D call. Trimming shortened V by 0 bases and J by 4 bases, and 10 bases separated the two germline ends. Germline CDR1 and CDR2: SGDLS and YYNGEE. The CDR3 extends over 14 amino acids. The CDR3 reads CASSVDNFLYGYTF. The DNA of the CDR3 is TGTGCCAGCAGCGTAGATAACTTCCTCTATGGCTACACCTTC.

In DNA form, the CDR3 reads TGTGCCAGCAGCACGACAGCAGGCATACGGCCTTTCTTT. Translating it yields CASSTTAGIRPFF. The chain uses TRBV21-1 and TRBJ1-1; the tabulated D call, TRBD1, remains unverified against the DNA. TRBV21-1 is assigned pseudogene status. CDR3 size: 13 residues.

The chain carries TRBV11-2 and TRBJ2-1; 8 bases fit TRBD2. J was trimmed by 7 bases and V by 5 bases; bases with no gene match: 7. Germline CDR1 and CDR2: SGHAT and FQNNGV. The CDR3 is 14 amino acids. The CDR3 bases are TGTGCCAGCAGCCGCGAACTAGCGGCGAATGAGCAGTTCTTC. Its translation: CASSRELAANEQFF.

The chain carries TRBV5-1 and TRBJ2-1; 11 nucleotides match TRBD1. Germline trimming cut 4 bases from V and 8 bases from J; bases unmatched to any gene: 8. This CDR3 contains 15 residues. Germline V lookup: CDR1 SGHRS, CDR2 YFSETQ. The CDR3 reads CASSRGQGVFDEQFF. The CDR3 bases are TGCGCCAGCAGCCGGGGACAGGGGGTATTCGATGAGCAGTTCTTC.

The chain is built from TRBV6-1 and TRBJ1-2, with 7 nucleotides matching TRBD1. Trimming cost V 5 bases and J 3 bases; bases outside gene matches: 6. The CDR3 runs to 14 residues. The germline gives CDR1 MNHNS, CDR2 SASEGT. The CDR3 spells CASSTGQGDYGYTF. The CDR3 nucleotides read TGTGCCAGCAGTACCGGGCAGGGGGACTATGGCTACACCTTC.

The chain combines TRBV5-1 with TRBJ2-7, with D uncertain. The CDR3 runs 15 residues. Trimming removed 0 bases from V and 0 bases from J, with 10 bases in between. CDR1 is SGHRS, CDR2 YFSETQ, per germline. This CDR3 reads CASSLAQASSYEQYF. The CDR3 DNA reads as TGCGCCAGCAGCTTGGCGCAGGCGAGCTCCTACGAGCAGTACTTC.

This clone turned up a few times. The chain joins TRBV10-3 to TRBJ1-1, with D perhaps matching TRBD1 (6 bases). Germline CDR1 ENHRY, CDR2 SYGVKD. Trimming left V 3 bases short and J 8 bases short, with 7 bases between. The CDR3 is 11 amino acids. DNA of the CDR3: TGTGCCATCAGTGACGGGACAGAAGCTTTCTTT. Protein sequence: CAISDGTEAFF.

The chain uses TRBV10-3 and TRBJ1-1; no definite D call. Looked up from germline, CDR1 is ENHRY and CDR2 is SYGVKD. The CDR3 has 11 amino acids. V gave up 6 bases and J gave up 5 bases, with 7 bases separating them. The CDR3 DNA reads TGTGCCATCAGCGCAGGAACTGAAGCTTTCTTT. Protein: CAISAGTEAFF.

This clone was seen a few times. V and J are TRBV6-5 and TRBJ2-1; D is unresolved. This CDR3 contains 16 residues. Trimming pared 2 bases from V and 0 bases from J, leaving 11 bases between. Germline lookup yields CDR1 MNHEY and CDR2 SVGAGI. The CDR3 coding sequence is TGTGCCAGCAGTTACGATCAGCTAGGCTCCTACAATGAGCAGTTCTTC. This sequence encodes CASSYDQLGSYNEQFF.

This clone appeared once. This rearrangement joins TRBV5-1 to TRBJ1-2; 8 nucleotides match TRBD1. Germline V lookup: CDR1 SGHRS, CDR2 YFSETQ. The CDR3 has 16 residues. With 4 bases clipped from V and 4 bases from J, the junction kept 12 bases outside the gene matches. The CDR3 sequence is CASSDPRQGSGYGYTF. CDR3 sequence (DNA): TGCGCCAGCAGCGACCCCCGACAGGGGAGCGGCTATGGCTACACCTTC.

The chain combines TRBV7-8 with TRBJ2-5; TRBD1 aligns across 8 bases. J gave up 2 bases and V 5 bases, and 7 bases lay outside the gene matches. Germline V gene lookup returns CDR1 SGHVS and CDR2 FQNEAQ. The CDR3 sequence is 15 residues long. CDR3 in DNA: TGTGCCAGCAGCCCAAGGACAGGGTCTCAAGAGACCCAGTACTTC. Its translation is CASSPRTGSQETQYF. The entire variable domain, with the rest obtained from reference TRBV7-8 and TRBJ2-5, is as follows: GAGVSQSPRYKVAKRGQDVALRCDPISGHVSLFWYQQALGQGPEFLTYFQNEAQLDKSGLPSDRFFAERPEGSVSTLKIQRTQQEDSAVYLCASSPRTGSQETQYFGPGTRLLVL.

The V call is TRBV18, the J call TRBJ1-2; D call uncertain. With 3 bases removed from V and 5 bases from J, the gap between germline ends came to 10 bases. This CDR3 is 13 amino acids long. Germline V gene sequence: CDR1 KGHSH, CDR2 LQKENI. CDR3 sequence reads: CASSPSGEYGYTF. CDR3 DNA: TGTGCCAGCTCACCCTCGGGTGAGTATGGCTACACCTTC.

This clone has just a few counts. The CDR3 sequence is CASSSTSVKQYF. CDR3 nucleotide sequence: TGTGCCAGCAGCTCGACTAGCGTGAAGCAGTACTTC. The rearrangement uses TRBV11-3 and TRBJ2-7; the match to TRBD2 covers 8 bases. The CDR3 length is 12 residues. CDR1 and CDR2 (germline): SGHNT, YENEEA. The ends lost 4 bases at V and 8 bases at J; junction bases unmatched: 4.

This clone was observed once. V and J are TRBV28 and TRBJ1-3; D not certain. V lost 10 bases, J lost 0 bases, and 10 bases lay in between. Germline loops: CDR1 MDHEN, CDR2 SYDVKM. The CDR3 covers 13 residues. The chain's CDR3 is CATTELSGNTIYF. In nucleotides, the CDR3 is TGTGCCACCACAGAACTCTCTGGAAACACCATATATTTT.

This chain uses TRBV5-1 with TRBJ2-7; 14 nucleotides line up with TRBD2. Looked up from germline, CDR1 is SGHRS and CDR2 is YFSETQ. The CDR3 is 16 amino acids. The V and J ends lost 4 bases and 9 bases, in that order; junction bases with no gene match: 12. The CDR3 here is CASSVSGTSGSSGQYF. Here the CDR3 DNA reads TGCGCCAGCAGCGTATCCGGGACTAGCGGGAGCTCTGGGCAGTACTTC.

This clone is a singleton in its sample. The rearrangement uses TRBV28 and TRBJ2-1; 11 nucleotides agree with TRBD2. The CDR3 length is 16 residues. CDR1 is MDHEN, CDR2 SYDVKM, per germline. The J segment lost 4 bases and the V segment lost 4 bases, leaving 6 bases of the junction unmatched. This chain's CDR3 is CASSWPTSGGYNEQFF. DNA for the CDR3: TGTGCCAGCAGTTGGCCCACTAGCGGGGGTTACAATGAGCAGTTCTTC.

V usage is TRBV5-1 and J usage is TRBJ2-7; 7 bases are a match to TRBD2. CDR1 and CDR2 (germline): SGHRS, YFSETQ. CDR3 size: 15 residues. Trimming removed 3 bases from V and 2 bases from J; junction bases left unmatched: 8. CDR3 sequence (DNA): TGCGCCAGCAGCTGGGAGGGTCTGTCCGCCTACGAGCAGTACTTC. It codes for CASSWEGLSAYEQYF. Together with reference TRBV5-1 and TRBJ2-7, the CDR3 gives the full variable domain: KAGVTQTPRYLIKTRGQQVTLSCSPISGHRSVSWYQQTPGQGLQFLFEYFSETQRNKGNFPGRFSGRQFSNSRSEMNVSTLELGDSALYLCASSWEGLSAYEQYFGPGTRLTVT.

The chain carries TRBV18 and TRBJ2-3; 7 nucleotides match TRBD1. The CDR3 length is 16 residues. J was trimmed by 1 base and V by 3 bases; bases with no gene match: 7. Germline assignment: CDR1 KGHSH and CDR2 LQKENI. CDR3: CASSPSTGLRTDTQYF. CDR3 DNA sequence: TGTGCCAGCTCACCTTCGACAGGGTTGCGCACAGATACGCAGTATTTT.

The rearrangement joins TRBV2 to TRBJ2-7, with D unresolved. The germline CDR1 and CDR2 sequences are SNHLY and FYNNEI. CDR3 size: 11 residues. The V gene lost 7 bases and the J gene lost 4 bases, with 8 bases spanning the gap. CDR3 sequence (DNA): TGTGCCAGCAAAGTAGTGTACGAGCAGTACTTC. This encodes CASKVVYEQYF.